This record looks at one TCR beta chain sequence and its context. Its antigen remains undetermined. No much larger clonotype is one base removed from it; base qualities were not supplied. The sample comes from a study of T-cell reconstitution after alpha-beta-depleted transplantation in children (TCRdb year 2016). Background for the entire study: Using TCR repertoire profiling, the study quantitatively followed how T-cell immune reconstitution unfolded in children after TCRalphabeta/CD19-depleted allogeneic hematopoietic cell transplantation. Study-level results and caveats: In some patients, the high TCRbeta diversity seen at day 60 was put down to recipient T cells and intrathymic progenitors that had survived conditioning. Hyperexpanded clone frequencies declined over subsequent months; after one year, T-cell counts and TCRbeta diversity were mostly attributed to newly produced T cells. Apparently early alphabetaT-cell count recovery about two months after transplant reportedly relied on only several hundred rapidly expanded clones derived from non-depleted graft cells.

From cysteine to phenylalanine, the CDR3 is 16 amino acids long. The retained sequence is limited to the CDR3, 48 bases, with the frame set at the first base. The junction shows trimming of 5 bases on V and 0 bases on J, and the gene matches do not reach 3 bases of it. CDR1 and CDR2, per the germline V gene, are MRHNA and SNTAGT. The library was generated by PCR. The sequencer listed for this sample is Illumina HiSeq 2500. To normalize quantification of the TCRbeta repertoire, the TCR libraries were built with molecular barcoding that relied on unique molecular identifiers. Using fastp trimming at Q25 and MiXCR clonotype assembly, TCRdb reanalyzed the public sequencing data and kept in-frame beta chains. Entries are consolidated by CDR3 protein sequence, retaining the most common genes and DNA. This sample has about 250,000 distinct CDR3 sequences in its table, and 20% to 30% of those were observed once. The ten largest clones capture roughly 5% of the sample.

This specimen's treatment or condition label, interpreted: allogeneic hematopoietic cell transplantation with graft depleted of TCRalphabeta T cells and CD19 B cells. Transplant recipients were children who received TCRalphabeta/CD19-depleted allogeneic hematopoietic cell grafts. This receptor was taken from a female patient aged 2 to 10 who had a stem cell transplant for congenital amegakaryocytic thrombocytopenia, so the T cells may come from the graft donor. Specimen: PBMCs, mostly from graft donor cells, collected 360 days after TCRalphabeta/CD19-depleted stem cell transplant. Recombination linked TRBV6-4 to TRBJ2-1, with 11 bases in between that match TRBD2. In nucleotides, the sequence is TGTGCCAGCAGTCCGGGACTAGCGGACTCCTACAATGAGCAGTTCTTC. Its product reads: CASSPGLADSYNEQFF.